The sequence of this TCR beta chain was determined in a study of blood T cells in healthy people across ages. The study's findings and limits: Estimates of total diversity, which came from one million sequenced T cells, were considered to be underestimates.

Using a J-beta primer mix together with a sample-barcoded 5' primer, a second PCR was run for roughly 6 to 12 cycles. Every sample produced at least 3 million CDR3-containing paired-end reads. TCRdb independently ran MiXCR on the 5' RACE reads; one entry per CDR3 protein. The sample has about 680,000 distinct CDR3 sequences; around 48% are singletons. A note on this clonotype: The antigen is undetermined.

Sequenced input: blood. This receptor was obtained from a woman in her sixties or seventies in good health.

The DNA of the CDR3 is TGTGCCAGCAGCCAAGATGCGGCAGGGGGTGGCTATGGCTACACCTTC. It translates to CASSQDAAGGGYGYTF. V and J are TRBV4-2 and TRBJ1-2, with TRBD1 matching over 7 bases. The CDR3 extends over 16 amino acids. Germline lookup yields CDR1 LGHNA and CDR2 YNFKEQ. Losses at the gene ends were 0 bases for V and 4 bases for J; bases not matched to a gene: 8.